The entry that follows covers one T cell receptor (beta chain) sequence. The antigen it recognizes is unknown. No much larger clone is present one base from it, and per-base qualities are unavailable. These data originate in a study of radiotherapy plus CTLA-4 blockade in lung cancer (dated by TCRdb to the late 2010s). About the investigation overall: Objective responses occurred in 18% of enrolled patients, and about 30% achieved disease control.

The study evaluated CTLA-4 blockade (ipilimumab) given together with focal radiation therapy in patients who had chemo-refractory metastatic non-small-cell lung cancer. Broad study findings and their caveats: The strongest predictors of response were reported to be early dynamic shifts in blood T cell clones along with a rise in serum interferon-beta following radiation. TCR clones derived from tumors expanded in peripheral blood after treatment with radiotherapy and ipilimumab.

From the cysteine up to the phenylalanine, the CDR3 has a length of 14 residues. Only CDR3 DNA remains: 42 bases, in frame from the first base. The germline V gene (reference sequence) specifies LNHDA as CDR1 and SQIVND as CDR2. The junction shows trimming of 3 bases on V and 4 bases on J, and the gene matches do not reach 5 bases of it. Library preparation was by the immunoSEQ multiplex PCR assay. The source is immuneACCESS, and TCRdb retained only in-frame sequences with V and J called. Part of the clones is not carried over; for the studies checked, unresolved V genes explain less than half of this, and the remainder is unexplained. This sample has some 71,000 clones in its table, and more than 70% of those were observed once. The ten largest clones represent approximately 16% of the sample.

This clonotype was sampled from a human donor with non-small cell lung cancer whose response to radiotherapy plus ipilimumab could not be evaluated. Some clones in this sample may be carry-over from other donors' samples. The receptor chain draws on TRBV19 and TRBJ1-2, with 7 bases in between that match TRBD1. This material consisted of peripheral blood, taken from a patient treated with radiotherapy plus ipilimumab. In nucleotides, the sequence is TGTGCCAGTAGTATGGGACAGATCGGCTATGGCTACACCTTC. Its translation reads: CASSMGQIGYGYTF.